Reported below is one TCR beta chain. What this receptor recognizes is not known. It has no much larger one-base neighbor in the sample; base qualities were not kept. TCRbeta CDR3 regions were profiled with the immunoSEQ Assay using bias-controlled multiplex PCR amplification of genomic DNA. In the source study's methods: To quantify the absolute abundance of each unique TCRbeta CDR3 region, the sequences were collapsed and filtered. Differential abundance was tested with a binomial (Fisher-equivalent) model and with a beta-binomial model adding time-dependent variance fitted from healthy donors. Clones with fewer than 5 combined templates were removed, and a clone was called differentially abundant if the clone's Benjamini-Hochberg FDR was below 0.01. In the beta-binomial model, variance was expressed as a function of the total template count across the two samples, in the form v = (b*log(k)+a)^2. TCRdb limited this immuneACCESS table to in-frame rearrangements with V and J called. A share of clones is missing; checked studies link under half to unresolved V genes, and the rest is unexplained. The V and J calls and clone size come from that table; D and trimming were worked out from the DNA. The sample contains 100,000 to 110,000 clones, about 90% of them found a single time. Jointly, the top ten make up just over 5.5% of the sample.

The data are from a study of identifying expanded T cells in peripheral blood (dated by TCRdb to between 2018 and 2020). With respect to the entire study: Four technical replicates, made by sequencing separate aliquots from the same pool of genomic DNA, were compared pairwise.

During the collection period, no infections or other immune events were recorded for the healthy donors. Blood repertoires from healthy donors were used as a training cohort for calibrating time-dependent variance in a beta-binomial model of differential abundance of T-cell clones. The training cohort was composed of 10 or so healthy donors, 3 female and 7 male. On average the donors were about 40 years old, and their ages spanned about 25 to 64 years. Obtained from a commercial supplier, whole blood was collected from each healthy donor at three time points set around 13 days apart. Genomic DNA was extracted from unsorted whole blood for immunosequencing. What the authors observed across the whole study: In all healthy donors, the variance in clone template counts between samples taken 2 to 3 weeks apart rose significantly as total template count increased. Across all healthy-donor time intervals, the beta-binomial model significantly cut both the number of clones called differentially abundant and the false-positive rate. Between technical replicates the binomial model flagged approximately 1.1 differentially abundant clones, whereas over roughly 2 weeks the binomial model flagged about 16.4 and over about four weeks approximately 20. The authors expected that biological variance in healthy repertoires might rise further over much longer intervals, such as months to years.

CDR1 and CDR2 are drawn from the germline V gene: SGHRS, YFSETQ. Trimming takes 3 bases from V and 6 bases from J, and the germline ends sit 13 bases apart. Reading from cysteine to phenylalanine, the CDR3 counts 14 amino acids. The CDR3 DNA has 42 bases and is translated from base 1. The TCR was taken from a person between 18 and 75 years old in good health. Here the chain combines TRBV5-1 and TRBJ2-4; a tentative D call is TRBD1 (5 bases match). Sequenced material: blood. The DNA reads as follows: TGCGCCAGCAGCTCCCAGGGCCCATCAAACATTCAGTACTTC. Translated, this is CASSSQGPSNIQYF.